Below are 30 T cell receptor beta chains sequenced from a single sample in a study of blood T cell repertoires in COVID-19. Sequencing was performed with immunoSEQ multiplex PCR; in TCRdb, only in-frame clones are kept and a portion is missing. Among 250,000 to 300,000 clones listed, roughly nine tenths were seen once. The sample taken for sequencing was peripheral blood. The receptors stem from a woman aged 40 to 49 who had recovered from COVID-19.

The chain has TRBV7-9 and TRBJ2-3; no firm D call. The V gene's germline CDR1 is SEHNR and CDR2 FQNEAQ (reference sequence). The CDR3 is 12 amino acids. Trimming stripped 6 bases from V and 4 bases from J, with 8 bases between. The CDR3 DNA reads TGTGCCAGCAGGAGAGGTGCAGATACGCAGTATTTT. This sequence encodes CASRRGADTQYF.

Written as DNA, the CDR3 is TGCGCCAGCAGCCAAGAAGGGGGCGGTACCAAGAACGAGCAGTACTTC. This encodes CASSQEGGGTKNEQYF. This chain links TRBV4-1 with TRBJ2-7; TRBD1 agrees at 7 bases. Germline V CDR1 and CDR2: MGHRA, YSYEKL. The junction had 10 bases not matched to a gene; V was cut back by 0 bases and J by 5 bases. This CDR3 has 16 residues.

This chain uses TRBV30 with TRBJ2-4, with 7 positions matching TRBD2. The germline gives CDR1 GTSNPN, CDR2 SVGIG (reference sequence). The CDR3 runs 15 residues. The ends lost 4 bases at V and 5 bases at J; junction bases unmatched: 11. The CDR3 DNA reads TGTGCCTGGACTCGCTGGGAGGGAGGGCAAAACATTCAGTACTTC. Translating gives CAWTRWEGGQNIQYF.

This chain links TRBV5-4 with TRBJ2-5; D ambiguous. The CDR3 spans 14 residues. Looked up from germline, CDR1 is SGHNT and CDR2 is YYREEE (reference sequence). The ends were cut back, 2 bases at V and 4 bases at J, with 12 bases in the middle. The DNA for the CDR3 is TGTGCCAGCAGCTTAGCAGGTTATAGAGAGACCCAGTACTTC. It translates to CASSLAGYRETQYF.

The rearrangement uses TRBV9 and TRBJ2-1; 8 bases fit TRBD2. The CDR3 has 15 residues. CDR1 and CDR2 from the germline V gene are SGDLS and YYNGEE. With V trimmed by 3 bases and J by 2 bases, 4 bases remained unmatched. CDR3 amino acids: CASSASGRAYNEQFF. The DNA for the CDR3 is TGTGCCAGCAGCGCCAGCGGGAGAGCCTACAATGAGCAGTTCTTC.

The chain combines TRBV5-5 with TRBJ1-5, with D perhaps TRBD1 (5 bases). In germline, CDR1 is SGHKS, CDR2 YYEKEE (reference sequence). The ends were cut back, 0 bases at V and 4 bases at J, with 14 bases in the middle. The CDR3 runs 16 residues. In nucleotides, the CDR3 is TGTGCCAGCAGCTTGGTGGGACTGGGTTTAAATCAGCCCCAGCATTTT. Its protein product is CASSLVGLGLNQPQHF.

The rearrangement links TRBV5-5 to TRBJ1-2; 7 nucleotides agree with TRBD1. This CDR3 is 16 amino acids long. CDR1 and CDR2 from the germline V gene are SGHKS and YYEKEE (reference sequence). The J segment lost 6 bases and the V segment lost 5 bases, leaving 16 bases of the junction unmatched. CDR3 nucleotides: TGTGCCAGCAGGTCGAGCCCCGCACGTCAGGGGGATGGCTACACCTTC. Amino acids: CASRSSPARQGDGYTF.

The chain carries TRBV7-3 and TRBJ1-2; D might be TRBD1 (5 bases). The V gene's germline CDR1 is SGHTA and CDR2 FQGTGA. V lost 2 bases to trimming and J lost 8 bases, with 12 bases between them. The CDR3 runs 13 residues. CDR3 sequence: CASSLWGGVGYTF. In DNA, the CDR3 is TGTGCCAGCAGCTTATGGGGGGGGGTCGGCTACACCTTC.

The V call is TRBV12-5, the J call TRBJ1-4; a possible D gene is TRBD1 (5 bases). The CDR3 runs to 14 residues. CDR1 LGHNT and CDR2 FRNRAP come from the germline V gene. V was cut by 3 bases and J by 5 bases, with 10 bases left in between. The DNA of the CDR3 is TGTGCTAGTGGTTTCGGGGGATTCAATGAAAAACTGTTTTTT. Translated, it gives CASGFGGFNEKLFF.

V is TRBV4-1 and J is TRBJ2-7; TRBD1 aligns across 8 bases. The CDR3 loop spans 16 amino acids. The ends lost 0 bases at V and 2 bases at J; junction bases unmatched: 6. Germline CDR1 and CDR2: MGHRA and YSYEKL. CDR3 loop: CASSQEWTGRPYEQYF. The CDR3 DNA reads TGCGCCAGCAGCCAAGAGTGGACAGGGAGACCCTACGAGCAGTACTTC.

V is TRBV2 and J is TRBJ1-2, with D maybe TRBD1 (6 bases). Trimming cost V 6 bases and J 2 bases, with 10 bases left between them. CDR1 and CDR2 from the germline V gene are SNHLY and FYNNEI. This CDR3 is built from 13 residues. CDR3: CASRDDRNYGYTF. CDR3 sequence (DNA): TGTGCCAGCAGAGACGACAGGAACTATGGCTACACCTTC.

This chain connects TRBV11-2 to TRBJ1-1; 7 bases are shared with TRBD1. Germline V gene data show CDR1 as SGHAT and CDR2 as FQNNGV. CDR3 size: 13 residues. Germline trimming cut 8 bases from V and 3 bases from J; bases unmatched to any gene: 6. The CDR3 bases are TGTGCCAGCGGTCGCCAGGGGGACACTGAAGCTTTCTTT. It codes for CASGRQGDTEAFF.

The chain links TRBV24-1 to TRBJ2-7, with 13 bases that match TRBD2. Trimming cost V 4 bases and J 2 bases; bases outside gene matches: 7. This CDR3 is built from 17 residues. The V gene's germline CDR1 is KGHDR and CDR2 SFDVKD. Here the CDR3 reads CATSDRSLAGGPYEQYV. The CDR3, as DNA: TGTGCCACCAGTGACCGATCACTAGCGGGAGGGCCCTACGAGCAGTACGTC.

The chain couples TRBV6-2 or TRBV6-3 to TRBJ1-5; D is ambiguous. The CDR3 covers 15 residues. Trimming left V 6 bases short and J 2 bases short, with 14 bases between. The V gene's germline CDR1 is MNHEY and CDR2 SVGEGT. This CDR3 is CASSNSGYGNQPQHF. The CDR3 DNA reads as TGTGCCAGCAGCAATTCAGGTTATGGCAATCAGCCCCAGCATTTT.

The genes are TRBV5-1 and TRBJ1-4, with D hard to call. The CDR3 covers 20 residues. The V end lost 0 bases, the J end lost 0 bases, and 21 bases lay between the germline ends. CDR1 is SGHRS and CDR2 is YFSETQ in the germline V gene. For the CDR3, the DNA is TGCGCCAGCAGCTTGGATAAAAGGCGGGCCTTAGATGCAACTAATGAAAAACTGTTTTTT. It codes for CASSLDKRRALDATNEKLFF.

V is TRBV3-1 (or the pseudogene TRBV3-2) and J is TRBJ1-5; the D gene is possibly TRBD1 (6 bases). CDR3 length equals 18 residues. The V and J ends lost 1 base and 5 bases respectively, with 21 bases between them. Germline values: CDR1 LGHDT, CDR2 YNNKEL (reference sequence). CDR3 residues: CASSQAAGGVRKDQPQHF. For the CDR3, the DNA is TGTGCCAGCAGCCAAGCAGCGGGGGGCGTACGTAAGGATCAGCCCCAGCATTTT.

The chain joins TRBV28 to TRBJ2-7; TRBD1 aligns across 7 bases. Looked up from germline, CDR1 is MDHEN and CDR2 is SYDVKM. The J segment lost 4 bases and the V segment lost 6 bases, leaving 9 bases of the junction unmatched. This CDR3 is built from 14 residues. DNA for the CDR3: TGTGCCAGCAGGGTACAGGGGACGAGGTACGAGCAGTACTTC. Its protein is CASRVQGTRYEQYF.

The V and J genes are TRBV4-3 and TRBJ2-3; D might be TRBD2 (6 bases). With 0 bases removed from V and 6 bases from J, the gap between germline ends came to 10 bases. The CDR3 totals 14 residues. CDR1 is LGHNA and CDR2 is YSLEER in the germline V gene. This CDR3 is CASSQEGRRDTQYF. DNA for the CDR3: TGCGCCAGCAGCCAAGAAGGGAGGAGGGATACGCAGTATTTT.

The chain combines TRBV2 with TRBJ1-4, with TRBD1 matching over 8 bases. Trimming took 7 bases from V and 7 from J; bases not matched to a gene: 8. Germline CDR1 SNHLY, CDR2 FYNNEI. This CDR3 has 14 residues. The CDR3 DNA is TGTGCCAGCAACCAAGACAGGGGTCGTGAAAAACTGTTTTTT. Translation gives CASNQDRGREKLFF. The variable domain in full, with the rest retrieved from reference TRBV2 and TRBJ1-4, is EPEVTQTPSHQVTQMGQEVILRCVPISNHLYFYWYRQILGQKVEFLVSFYNNEISEKSEIFDDQFSVERPDGSNFTLKIRSTKLEDSAMYFCASNQDRGREKLFFGSGTQLSVL.

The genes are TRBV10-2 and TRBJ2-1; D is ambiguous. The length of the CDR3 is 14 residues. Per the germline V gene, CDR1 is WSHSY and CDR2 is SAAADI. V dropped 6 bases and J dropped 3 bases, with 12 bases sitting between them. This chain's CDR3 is CASRTLGNYNEQFF. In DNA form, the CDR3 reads TGCGCCAGCAGGACTCTAGGTAACTACAATGAGCAGTTCTTC.

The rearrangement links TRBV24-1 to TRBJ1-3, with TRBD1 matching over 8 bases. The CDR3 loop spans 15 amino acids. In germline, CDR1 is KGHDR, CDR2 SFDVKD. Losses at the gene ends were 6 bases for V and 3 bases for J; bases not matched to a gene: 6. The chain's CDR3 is CATSSQGANGNTIYF. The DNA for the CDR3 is TGTGCCACCAGTTCTCAGGGGGCGAATGGAAACACCATATATTTT.

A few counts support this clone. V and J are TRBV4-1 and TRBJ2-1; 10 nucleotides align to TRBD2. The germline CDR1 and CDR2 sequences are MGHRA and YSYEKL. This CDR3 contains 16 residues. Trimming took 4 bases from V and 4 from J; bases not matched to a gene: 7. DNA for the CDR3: TGCGCCAGCAGCCGTAGATCTAGCGGGAGTTACAATGAGCAGTTCTTC. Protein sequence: CASSRRSSGSYNEQFF.

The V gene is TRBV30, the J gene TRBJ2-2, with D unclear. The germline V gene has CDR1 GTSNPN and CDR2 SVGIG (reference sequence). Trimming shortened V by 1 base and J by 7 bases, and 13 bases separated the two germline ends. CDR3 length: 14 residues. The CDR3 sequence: CAWSASRSGGELFF. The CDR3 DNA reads TGTGCCTGGAGTGCTAGTAGGAGTGGCGGGGAGCTGTTTTTT.

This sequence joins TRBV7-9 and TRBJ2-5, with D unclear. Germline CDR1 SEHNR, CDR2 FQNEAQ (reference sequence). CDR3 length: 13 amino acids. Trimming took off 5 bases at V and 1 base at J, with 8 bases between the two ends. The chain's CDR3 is CASSLSSQETQYF. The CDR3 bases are TGTGCCAGCAGCCTTAGCTCCCAAGAGACCCAGTACTTC.

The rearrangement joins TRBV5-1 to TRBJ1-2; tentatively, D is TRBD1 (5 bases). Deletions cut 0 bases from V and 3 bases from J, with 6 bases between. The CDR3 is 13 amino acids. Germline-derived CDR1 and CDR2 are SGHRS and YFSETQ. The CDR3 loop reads CASSLGQYYGYTF. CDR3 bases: TGCGCCAGCAGCTTGGGACAGTACTATGGCTACACCTTC.

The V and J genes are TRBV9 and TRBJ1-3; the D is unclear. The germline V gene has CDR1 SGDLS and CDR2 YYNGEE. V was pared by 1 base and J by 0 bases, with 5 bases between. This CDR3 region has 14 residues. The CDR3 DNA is TGTGCCAGCAGCGTAAGAGGCTCTGGAAACACCATATATTTT. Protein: CASSVRGSGNTIYF.

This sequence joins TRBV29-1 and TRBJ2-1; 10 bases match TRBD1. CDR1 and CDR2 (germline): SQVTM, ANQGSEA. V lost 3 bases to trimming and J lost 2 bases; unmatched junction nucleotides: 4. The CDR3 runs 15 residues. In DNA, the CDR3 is TGCAGCGTTGACTGGACAGGGGGTCCCTACAATGAGCAGTTCTTC. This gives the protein CSVDWTGGPYNEQFF.

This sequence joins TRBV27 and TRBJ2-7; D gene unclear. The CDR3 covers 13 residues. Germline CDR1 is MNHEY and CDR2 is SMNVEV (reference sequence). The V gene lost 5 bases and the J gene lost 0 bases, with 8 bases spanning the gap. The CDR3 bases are TGTGCCAGCAGTCCCCAAGCCTCCTACGAGCAGTACTTC. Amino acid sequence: CASSPQASYEQYF.

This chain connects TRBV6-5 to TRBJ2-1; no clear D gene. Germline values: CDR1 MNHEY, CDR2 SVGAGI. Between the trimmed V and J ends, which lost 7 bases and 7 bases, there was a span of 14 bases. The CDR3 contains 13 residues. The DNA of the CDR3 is TGTGCCAGCACCCCCCAATGGCATAATGAGCAGTTCTTC. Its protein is CASTPQWHNEQFF.

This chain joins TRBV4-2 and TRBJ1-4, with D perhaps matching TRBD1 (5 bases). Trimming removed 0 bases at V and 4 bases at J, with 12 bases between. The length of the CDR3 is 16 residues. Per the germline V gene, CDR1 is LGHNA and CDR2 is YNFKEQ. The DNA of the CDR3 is TGTGCCAGCAGCCAAGATTTTACGCAGGGTAATGAAAAACTGTTTTTT. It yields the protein CASSQDFTQGNEKLFF.